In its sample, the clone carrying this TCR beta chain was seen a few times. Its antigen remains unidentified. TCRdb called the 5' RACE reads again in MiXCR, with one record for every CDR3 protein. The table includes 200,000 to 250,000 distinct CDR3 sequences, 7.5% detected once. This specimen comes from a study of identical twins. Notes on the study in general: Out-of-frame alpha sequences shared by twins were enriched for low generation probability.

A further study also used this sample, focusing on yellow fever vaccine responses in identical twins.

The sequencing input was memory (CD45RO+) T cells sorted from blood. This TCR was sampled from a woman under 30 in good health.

The CDR3 region is CSANTGTGGTEAFF. In nucleotides, the CDR3 is TGCAGTGCTAATACCGGGACAGGGGGAACTGAAGCTTTCTTT. The rearrangement joins TRBV20-1 to TRBJ1-1, with TRBD1 matching over 11 bases. The J segment lost 5 bases and the V segment lost 4 bases, leaving 6 bases of the junction unmatched. The germline CDR1 and CDR2 sequences are DFQATT and SNEGSKA (reference sequence). This CDR3 comprises 14 residues.